The rows below give T cell receptor beta chains drawn from one sample of a study of T cell responses to AZD1222 COVID-19 vaccine. Using immunoSEQ multiplex PCR, the repertoire was profiled, and TCRdb retains in-frame clones only, with some absent. The sample shows under 150,000 clones, approximately 92% of them seen only once. Sequenced material: peripheral blood, taken on day 0 of AZD1222 vaccination. The receptors were gathered from an adult in good health. The CDR3 runs from the conserved cysteine through the conserved F or W. D genes are given only for firm matches. Where a row states a size, it is once, few, many or the class of an expanded clone; other rows omit it.

cdr3_aa | cdr3_nt | clone_size | v_call | d_call | j_call
CASSDYTSGSFRDTQYF | TGTGCCAGCAGCGACTACACTAGCGGGAGTTTCCGGGATACGCAGTATTTT | NA | TRBV7-9 | TRBD2 | TRBJ2-3
CASSLGPRNEQFF | TGTGCCAGCAGTTTAGGTCCAAGAAATGAGCAGTTCTTC | NA | TRBV12-3/TRBV12-4 | NA | TRBJ2-1
CASSYAGNEKLFF | TGTGCCAGCAGTTACGCGGGAAATGAAAAACTGTTTTTT | NA | TRBV6-5 | NA | TRBJ1-4
CASSQDRDNSYEQYF | TGCGCCAGCAGCCAGGACCGGGACAACTCCTACGAGCAGTACTTC | once | TRBV4-1 | NA | TRBJ2-7
CASSAGGEGESPLHF | TGTGCCAGCAGCGCGGGGGGGGAGGGAGAATCACCCCTCCACTTT | NA | TRBV7-2 | NA | TRBJ1-6
CASSLAGELFF | TGTGCCAGCAGCTTGGCGGGGGAGCTGTTTTTT | NA | TRBV5-4 | NA | TRBJ2-2
CASSLLRGQATNEKLFF | TGTGCCAGCTCACTACTCCGGGGACAGGCAACTAATGAAAAACTGTTTTTT | NA | TRBV18 | TRBD1 | TRBJ1-4
CASSQVDREVQYF | TGCGCCAGCAGCCAAGTAGACAGGGAGGTACAGTACTTC | NA | TRBV4-1 | NA | TRBJ2-7
CASSLGGLAPEQFF | TGTGCCAGCAGCTTAGGGGGACTAGCCCCTGAGCAGTTCTTC | NA | TRBV7-9 | TRBD2 | TRBJ2-1
CASSSQGSDNEKLFF | TGCGCCAGCAGTTCCCAGGGTTCGGACAATGAAAAACTGTTTTTT | NA | TRBV5-1 | NA | TRBJ1-4
CASSHTTGGRNTEAFF | TGCGCCAGCAGCCACACAACAGGGGGCAGGAACACTGAAGCTTTCTTT | NA | TRBV4-1 | TRBD1 | TRBJ1-1
CASSFSTPATSYEQYF | TGTGCCAGCAGTTTTTCAACCCCCGCCACCTCCTACGAGCAGTACTTC | NA | TRBV6-5 | NA | TRBJ2-7
CASSLTNIGNDGYTF | TGTGCCAGCAGCCTAACCAACATTGGAAACGATGGCTACACCTTC | NA | TRBV7-9 | NA | TRBJ1-2
CATSRLGGEDTEAFF | TGTGCCACCAGCCGTCTTGGGGGCGAAGACACTGAAGCTTTCTTT | NA | TRBV24-1 | NA | TRBJ1-1
CASSRKGQHPGNTIYF | TGTGCCAGCAGCAGGAAGGGACAGCACCCGGGGAACACCATATATTTT | NA | TRBV5-8 | TRBD1 | TRBJ1-3
CASRRQGVSYEQYF | TGTGCCAGCCGAAGACAGGGGGTCTCCTACGAGCAGTACTTC | NA | TRBV5-6 | TRBD1 | TRBJ2-7
CASSFTSGDYNEQFF | TGCGCCAGCAGCTTTACTAGCGGGGACTACAATGAGCAGTTCTTC | NA | TRBV5-1 | TRBD2 | TRBJ2-1
CASSQDRTPQSEAFF | TGTGCCAGCAGCCAGGATCGGACTCCCCAGTCGGAAGCTTTCTTT | NA | TRBV3-1/TRBV3-2 | NA | TRBJ1-1
CASSLVPGWGGSSYEQYF | TGTGCCAGCAGTTTAGTTCCAGGGTGGGGGGGAAGCTCCTACGAGCAGTACTTC | NA | TRBV28 | TRBD2 | TRBJ2-7
CASSGGTQRASYEQYF | TGTGCCAGCAGTGGGGGGACGCAACGAGCTTCCTACGAGCAGTACTTC | NA | TRBV27 | NA | TRBJ2-7
CASSRGTDTEAFF | TGTGCCAGCAGCCGCGGGACGGACACTGAAGCTTTCTTT | few | TRBV7-9 | NA | TRBJ1-1
CASSYRLADKETQYF | TGTGCCAGCAGTTATCGACTAGCGGATAAAGAGACCCAGTACTTC | NA | TRBV6-4 | TRBD2 | TRBJ2-5
CASSLLGGNTEAFF | TGTGCCAGCAGTTTATTAGGGGGCAACACTGAAGCTTTCTTT | NA | TRBV27 | TRBD1 | TRBJ1-1
CASSLSGTLYEQYF | TGTGCCAGCAGCTTATCGGGGACCCTTTACGAGCAGTACTTC | few | TRBV11-2 | NA | TRBJ2-7